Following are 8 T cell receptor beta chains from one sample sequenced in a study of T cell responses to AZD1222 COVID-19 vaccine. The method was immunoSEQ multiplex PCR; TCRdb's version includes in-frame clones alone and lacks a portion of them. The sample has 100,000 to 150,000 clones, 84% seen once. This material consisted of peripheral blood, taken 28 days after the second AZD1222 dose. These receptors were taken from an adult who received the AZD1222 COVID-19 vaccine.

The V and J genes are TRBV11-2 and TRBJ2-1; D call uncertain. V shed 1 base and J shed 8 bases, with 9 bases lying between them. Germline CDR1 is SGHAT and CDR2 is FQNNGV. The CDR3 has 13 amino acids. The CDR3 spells CASSLGASDEQFF. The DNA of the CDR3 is TGTGCCAGCAGCTTAGGCGCGTCTGATGAGCAGTTCTTC.

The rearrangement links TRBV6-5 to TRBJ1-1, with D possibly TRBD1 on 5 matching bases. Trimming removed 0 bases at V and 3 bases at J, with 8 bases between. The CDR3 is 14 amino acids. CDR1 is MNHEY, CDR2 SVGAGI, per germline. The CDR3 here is CASSYSRGYTEAFF. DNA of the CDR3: TGTGCCAGCAGTTACTCGAGGGGCTACACTGAAGCTTTCTTT.

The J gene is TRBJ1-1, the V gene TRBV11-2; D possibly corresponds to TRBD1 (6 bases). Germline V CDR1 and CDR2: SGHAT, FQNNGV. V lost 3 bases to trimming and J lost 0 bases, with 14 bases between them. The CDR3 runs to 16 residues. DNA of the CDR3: TGTGCCAGCAGCTTGTCTACCGGGACACTGAACACTGAAGCTTTCTTT. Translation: CASSLSTGTLNTEAFF. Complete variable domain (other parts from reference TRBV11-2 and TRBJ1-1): EAGVAQSPRYKIIEKRQSVAFWCNPISGHATLYWYQQILGQGPKLLIQFQNNGVVDDSQLPKDRFSAERLKGVDSTLKIQPAKLEDSAVYLCASSLSTGTLNTEAFFGQGTRLTVV.

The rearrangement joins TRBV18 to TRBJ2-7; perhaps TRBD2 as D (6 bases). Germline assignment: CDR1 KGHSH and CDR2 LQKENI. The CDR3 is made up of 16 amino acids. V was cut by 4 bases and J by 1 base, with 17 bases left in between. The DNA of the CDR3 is TGTGCCAGCTCACGGACCTCGGGGGAAGGGTCCTACGAGCAGTACTTC. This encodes CASSRTSGEGSYEQYF.

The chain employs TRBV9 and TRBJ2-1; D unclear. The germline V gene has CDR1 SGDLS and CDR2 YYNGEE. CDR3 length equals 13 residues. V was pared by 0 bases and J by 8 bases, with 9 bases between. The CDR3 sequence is CASSVVVSHEQFF. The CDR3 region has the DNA TGTGCCAGCAGCGTAGTAGTATCCCATGAGCAGTTCTTC.

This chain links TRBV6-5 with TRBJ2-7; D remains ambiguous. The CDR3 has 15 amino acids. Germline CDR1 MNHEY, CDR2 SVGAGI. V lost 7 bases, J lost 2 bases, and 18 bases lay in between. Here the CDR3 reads CASTQLAPGPYEQYF. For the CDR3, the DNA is TGTGCCAGCACCCAACTTGCTCCAGGCCCCTACGAGCAGTACTTC.

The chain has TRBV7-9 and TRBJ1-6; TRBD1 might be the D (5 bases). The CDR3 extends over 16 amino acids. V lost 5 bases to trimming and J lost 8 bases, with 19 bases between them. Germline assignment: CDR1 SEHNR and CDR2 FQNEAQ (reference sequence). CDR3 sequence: CASSPLGGVFHSPLHF. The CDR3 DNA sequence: TGTGCCAGCAGCCCACTGGGGGGGGTCTTCCATTCACCCCTCCACTTT.

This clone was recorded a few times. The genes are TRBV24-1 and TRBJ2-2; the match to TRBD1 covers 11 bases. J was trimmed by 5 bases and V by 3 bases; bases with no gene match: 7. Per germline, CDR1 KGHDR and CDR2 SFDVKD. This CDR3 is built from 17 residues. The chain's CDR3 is CATSDLDRGQRTGELFF. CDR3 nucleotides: TGTGCCACCAGTGATCTGGACAGGGGGCAGAGGACCGGGGAGCTGTTTTTT.